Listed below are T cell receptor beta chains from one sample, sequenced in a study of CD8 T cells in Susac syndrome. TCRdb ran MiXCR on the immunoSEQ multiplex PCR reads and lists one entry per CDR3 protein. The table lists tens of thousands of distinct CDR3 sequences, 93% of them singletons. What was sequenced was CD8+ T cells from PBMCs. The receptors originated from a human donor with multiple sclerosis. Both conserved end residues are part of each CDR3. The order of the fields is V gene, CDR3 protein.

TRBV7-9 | CASSLVGDTQYF
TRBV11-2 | CASSLALVQGTGKGYGYTF
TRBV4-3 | CASSQELAGVEQYF
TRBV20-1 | CSARLGQGYTF
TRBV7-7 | CASSPSGSSVHEQYF
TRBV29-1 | CSVETWSVLSAKNIQYF
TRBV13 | CASVSGASFINYGYTF
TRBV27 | CASSLLEGTEAFF
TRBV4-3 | CASSQESRQGVGITEAFF
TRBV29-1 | CSVEDPGGSYNEQFF
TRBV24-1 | CATQEGSYNSPLHF
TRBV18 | CASSLTGTGNREQYF
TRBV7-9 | CASSFQGGFTYEQYF
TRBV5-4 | CASSSSIRVTSYNEQFF
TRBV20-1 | CSARDTSGGTSYEQYF
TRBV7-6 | CASSSWGGSEAYEQYF
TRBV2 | CASSEAPQPGF
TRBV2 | CASSEVGQGVMDYGYTF
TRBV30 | CAWTIPGVDNSPLHF
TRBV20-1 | CSATRQGWGNEQFF
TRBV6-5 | CASSYSAVEGTGRETQYF
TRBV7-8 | CASSSGVNEQFF
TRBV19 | CASSFGTVYEQYF
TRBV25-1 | CASSDRGAPNTGELFF
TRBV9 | CASSGPQLRDRGIGELFF
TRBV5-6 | CASSWGQGVVAFF
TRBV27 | CASSLARGRNEQYF
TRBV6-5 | CASSYSKIRTPRGDTQYF
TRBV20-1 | CSARDTGKETQYF
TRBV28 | CASSLIRENTEAFF
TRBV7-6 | CASSLVRDEQYF
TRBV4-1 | CASSLRDLERDTQYF
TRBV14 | CASSQVAGVETQYF
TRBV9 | CASSEGTDTQYF
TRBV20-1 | CSARRPGTGMNTEAFF
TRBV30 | CAWSEGNWRGNQPQHF
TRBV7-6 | CASSLVFYEQYF
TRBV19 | CASSIDVASGAYEQYF
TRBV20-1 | CSAREGPWGNQPQHF
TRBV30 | CAWSVIGRRETQYF
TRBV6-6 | CASSFRLAGAYEQYF
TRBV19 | CASSPSYLTSSNYGYTF
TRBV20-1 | CSARSYRDTSTAGELFF
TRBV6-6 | CASSLSGIWVGNTIYF